This T cell receptor beta chain was identified in a study of control samples from healthy donors and cancer patients. Trimming took off 5 bases at V and 3 bases at J, with 7 bases between the two ends. The CDR3 consists of 11 residues. Germline V lookup: CDR1 GTSNPN, CDR2 SVGIG (reference sequence). Assay used: immunoSEQ multiplex PCR; TCRdb lists only in-frame clones, some missing. The sample contains over 100,000 clones, around nine tenths of which appear only once. Sequencing was performed on blood. The chain has TRBV30 and TRBJ1-1; D is possibly TRBD1 (5 bases). The clonotype was recovered from a man younger than 30 in good health. CDR3 residues: CAWGTDTEAFF. CDR3 sequence (DNA): TGTGCCTGGGGGACGGACACTGAAGCTTTCTTT.